Listed below are T cell receptor beta chains from one sample, sequenced in a study of blood T cell repertoires in COVID-19. Data came from immunoSEQ multiplex PCR; TCRdb stores just in-frame clones and leaves some out. The data show more than 200,000 clones, 80% to 90% seen once. The specimen was peripheral blood. Receptor source: a man between 60 and 75 years old with acute or convalescent COVID-19. Both conserved end residues are trimmed from each CDR3.

J gene | V gene | CDR3 protein
TRBJ2-7 | TRBV11-2 | ASSSGQGVSYEQY
TRBJ2-2 | TRBV7-2 | ASSLRAAPNTGELF
TRBJ2-1 | TRBV19 | ASTRTGGINEQF
TRBJ2-7 | TRBV7-2 | ASSLNVREPSYEQY
TRBJ1-5 | TRBV2 | ASEGSNQPQH
TRBJ1-3 | TRBV5-1 | ASSLAGAGRNTIY
TRBJ2-5 | TRBV5-4 | ASSAGLAGGQETQY
TRBJ1-1 | TRBV25-1 | ASSGLVPRERAF
TRBJ1-1 | TRBV11-2 | ASSRHTGTAEAF
TRBJ2-7 | TRBV28 | ASTAVRDSYEQY
TRBJ2-3 | TRBV18 | ASSPRGGVVRGTDTQY
TRBJ2-3 | TRBV19 | ASSIDRSGRGTDTQY
TRBJ2-7 | TRBV4-3 | ASSQYMAGISDSYEQY
TRBJ2-1 | TRBV5-1 | ASSRGQGDEQF
TRBJ2-2 | TRBV7-9 | ASSLRGNTGELF
TRBJ2-5 | TRBV5-4 | ASSLARGNQETQY
TRBJ1-1 | TRBV5-1 | ASSLQGAEAF
TRBJ2-2 | TRBV28 | ASRSPKTSGKGGELF
TRBJ2-3 | TRBV19 | ASSVRTSTDTQY
TRBJ2-7 | TRBV7-9 | ASSPNGYNEQY
TRBJ2-7 | TRBV29-1 | SVQTSAREQY
TRBJ1-4 | TRBV5-1 | ASSKGQGATNEKLF
TRBJ1-2 | TRBV18 | ASSPLAGIGYGYT
TRBJ1-1 | TRBV21-1 | ASSLNRGFTEAF
TRBJ1-5 | TRBV19 | ASSSPRLGLNQPQH
TRBJ2-5 | TRBV5-5 | ASSFFRGVQETQY
TRBJ2-2 | TRBV6-5 | ASSLGQTGELF
TRBJ2-7 | TRBV19 | ASKTGEVTDEQY
TRBJ1-6 | TRBV7-8 | ASSPDRGGSPLH
TRBJ2-3 | TRBV11-1 | ASSSGTSEYTDTQY
TRBJ1-3 | TRBV19 | ASSMGTSGNTIY
TRBJ1-2 | TRBV18 | ASSPRIRTEKPYGYT
TRBJ2-1 | TRBV9 | ASSVAGQGAPWEQF
TRBJ2-1 | TRBV12-3/TRBV12-4 | ASWTPYNEQF
TRBJ1-4 | TRBV5-1 | ASSLAGTNEKLF
TRBJ1-2 | TRBV6-5 | ASVVGTGVHGYT
TRBJ1-6 | TRBV18 | ASSPTGGNSPLH
TRBJ2-3 | TRBV18 | ASSPGRAPDTQY
TRBJ1-5 | TRBV7-2 | ASSQWRGYQPQH
TRBJ1-3 | TRBV3-1/TRBV3-2 | ASSHRSGNTIY
TRBJ2-1 | TRBV11-2 | ASSYLEGPNEQF
TRBJ2-3 | TRBV21-1 | ASSTGSGRDTQY
TRBJ1-1 | TRBV5-1 | ASSPQGWDTEAF
TRBJ2-7 | TRBV19 | ASSDRTSGRLKEQY
TRBJ1-1 | TRBV1 | TSSRQGSNTEAF
TRBJ1-2 | TRBV6-5 | ASSPWGSGLGYT
TRBJ1-4 | TRBV28 | ASSLYGQGVVNEKLF
TRBJ2-2 | TRBV27 | ASRKSGTHTGELF
TRBJ2-1 | TRBV24-1 | ATSDLDEQEASSYNEQF
TRBJ2-7 | TRBV7-9 | ASSPPGGLTYEQY
TRBJ2-1 | TRBV18 | ASSPPTGGRFNEQF
TRBJ2-4 | TRBV6-5 | ASSYRGQGAKNIQY
TRBJ2-7 | TRBV30 | AWSVPGINEQY
TRBJ2-7 | TRBV18 | ASSPGDSLYEQY